A single sample is the source of the 23 T cell receptor beta chains below, sequenced in a study of technical replicates of blood from a handful of donors. TCRdb's copy holds only in-frame clones and misses some; the assay was immunoSEQ multiplex PCR. Found here are 80,000 or so clones, approximately 96% of them singletons; the top ten hold around 0.37%. Sequencing was done on a sample of T cells isolated from PBMCs. All receptors come from a human donor in good health.

The V and J genes are TRBV27 and TRBJ2-7, with 12 bases that match TRBD2. V lost 2 bases, J lost 5 bases, and 7 bases stayed unmatched. The CDR3 covers 16 residues. Germline CDR1 reads MNHEY; CDR2 reads SMNVEV (reference sequence). CDR3 amino acids: CASSLRASGRVHEQYF. In DNA form, the CDR3 reads TGTGCCAGCAGTTTAAGGGCTAGCGGGAGGGTCCACGAGCAGTACTTC.

The chain carries TRBV28 and TRBJ2-7; D call uncertain. Germline CDR1 is MDHEN and CDR2 is SYDVKM. V was cut by 3 bases and J by 0 bases, with 6 bases left in between. CDR3 size: 13 residues. For the CDR3, the DNA is TGTGCCAGCAGTTTGTACTCCTCCTACGAGCAGTACTTC. Translating it yields CASSLYSSYEQYF.

The chain employs TRBV11-1 and TRBJ2-5; D uncertain. The V gene's germline CDR1 is SGHAT and CDR2 FQDESV (reference sequence). The CDR3 has 14 residues. V lost 5 bases to trimming and J lost 2 bases, with 12 bases between them. Written as DNA, the CDR3 is TGTGCCAGCAGCCCCTATTCAGCGCAAGAGACCCAGTACTTC. It translates to CASSPYSAQETQYF.

V and J are TRBV27 and TRBJ2-7, with 7 bases identical to TRBD1. CDR3 length: 14 amino acids. Trimming took 4 bases from V and 1 from J; bases not matched to a gene: 4. Germline CDR1 is MNHEY and CDR2 is SMNVEV (reference sequence). The CDR3 here is CASSSTGVSYEQYF. The CDR3 coding sequence is TGTGCCAGCAGTTCCACAGGGGTTTCCTACGAGCAGTACTTC.

This rearrangement joins TRBV18 to TRBJ2-3, with 7 bases lining up with TRBD1. The CDR3 runs to 16 residues. The germline CDR1 and CDR2 sequences are KGHSH and LQKENI. The V segment lost 3 bases and the J segment 0 bases; nucleotides outside the gene matches: 6. CDR3 sequence reads: CASSPRTGESTDTQYF. The CDR3 nucleotides are TGTGCCAGCTCACCCCGGACAGGAGAGAGCACAGATACGCAGTATTTT.

The V call is TRBV6-5, the J call TRBJ2-3; 10 bases are shared with TRBD2. The V and J ends lost 6 bases and 3 bases, in that order; junction bases with no gene match: 3. The CDR3 consists of 14 residues. The germline CDR1 and CDR2 sequences are MNHEY and SVGAGI. CDR3 in amino acids: CASSRLAGTDTQYF. The CDR3 nucleotides read TGTGCCAGCAGCAGACTAGCGGGTACAGATACGCAGTATTTT.

V usage is TRBV9 and J usage is TRBJ2-2, with 10 nucleotides matching TRBD2. With V trimmed by 2 bases and J by 5 bases, 9 bases remained unmatched. The germline CDR1 and CDR2 sequences are SGDLS and YYNGEE. The CDR3 extends over 17 amino acids. Here the CDR3 DNA reads TGTGCCAGCAGCGTTGAGCGGGAGGGCCATTATACCGGGGAGCTGTTTTTT. Translation: CASSVEREGHYTGELFF.

V and J are TRBV7-9 and TRBJ1-5; the match to TRBD1 covers 10 bases. Germline CDR1 and CDR2: SEHNR and FQNEAQ (reference sequence). The CDR3 totals 18 residues. The V gene end was trimmed by 5 bases and the J gene end by 2 bases; junction bases not matched to a gene: 12. The CDR3 DNA is TGTGCCAGCAGCCGAGGGAAGGGTGGACAGGGGGGCAATCAGCCCCAGCATTTT. This sequence encodes CASSRGKGGQGGNQPQHF.

The V call is TRBV15, the J call TRBJ2-7; D uncertain. Trimming removed 0 bases at V and 5 bases at J, with 11 bases between. CDR3 length equals 14 residues. CDR1 and CDR2 from the germline V gene are LNHNV and YYDKDF (reference sequence). The CDR3 spells CATSRETPEDEQYF. The CDR3 nucleotides are TGTGCCACCAGCAGAGAGACCCCTGAGGACGAGCAGTACTTC.

This chain joins TRBV10-3 and TRBJ2-7, with 8 bases aligning to TRBD1. Germline V gene data show CDR1 as ENHRY and CDR2 as SYGVKD. V lost 6 bases to trimming and J lost 5 bases; unmatched junction nucleotides: 9. The CDR3 consists of 14 residues. This chain's CDR3 is CAISGQGPRDEQYF. The CDR3 nucleotides are TGTGCCATCAGCGGACAGGGCCCTCGGGACGAGCAGTACTTC.

J is TRBJ1-2 and V is TRBV6-5; 7 positions match TRBD1. CDR3 length: 14 amino acids. V was clipped by 6 bases and J by 6 bases; unmatched bases: 10. Germline values: CDR1 MNHEY, CDR2 SVGAGI. CDR3 residues: CASRRGQQTDGYTF. The CDR3 DNA sequence: TGTGCCAGCAGGAGGGGGCAGCAAACTGATGGCTACACCTTC.

The chain combines TRBV7-3 with TRBJ2-3, with D perhaps matching TRBD1 (6 bases). The V gene's germline CDR1 is SGHTA and CDR2 FQGTGA. The CDR3 totals 14 residues. Trimming took 5 bases from V and 5 from J, leaving 14 bases between them. This CDR3 is CASSQGMRGDTQYF. The CDR3 DNA follows: TGTGCCAGCAGCCAGGGGATGAGAGGAGATACGCAGTATTTT.

The chain employs TRBV5-8 and TRBJ2-3, with 12 nucleotides matching TRBD2. CDR1 and CDR2 (germline): SGHTS, YDEGEE. The CDR3 is 18 amino acids. The junction had 9 bases not matched to a gene; V was cut back by 2 bases and J by 2 bases. For the CDR3, the DNA is TGTGCCAGCAGCTTTCTAGCGGGAGGGCCAGAGATCACAGATACGCAGTATTTT. This gives the protein CASSFLAGGPEITDTQYF. The entire variable domain, with the rest obtained from reference TRBV5-8 and TRBJ2-3, is as follows: EAGVTQSPTHLIKTRGQQATLRCSPISGHTSVYWYQQALGLGLQFLLWYDEGEERNRGNFPPRFSGRQFPNYSSELNVNALELEDSALYLCASSFLAGGPEITDTQYFGPGTRLTVL.

This chain connects TRBV7-3 to TRBJ2-1; TRBD2 is a possible D gene (5 bases). CDR1 and CDR2 (germline): SGHTA, FQGTGA. Trimming took off 2 bases at V and 7 bases at J, with 12 bases between the two ends. The CDR3 is 14 amino acids. This CDR3 reads CASSLGGGLNEQFF. Written as DNA, the CDR3 is TGTGCCAGCAGCTTAGGAGGTGGATTGAATGAGCAGTTCTTC.

The chain employs TRBV7-2 and TRBJ2-7; 8 bases fit TRBD2. V shed 1 base and J 5 bases; nucleotides not matched to a gene: 7. This CDR3 has 15 residues. Per germline, CDR1 SGHTA and CDR2 FQGNSA. CDR3 sequence reads: CASSLESGRLDEQYF. The CDR3 DNA is TGTGCCAGCAGCTTAGAAAGCGGGAGATTGGACGAGCAGTACTTC.

The chain couples TRBV27 to TRBJ2-5, with 10 bases aligning to TRBD1. The junction had 6 bases not matched to a gene; V was cut back by 4 bases and J by 4 bases. The CDR3 sequence is 15 residues long. From germline, CDR1 is MNHEY and CDR2 SMNVEV (reference sequence). In DNA form, the CDR3 reads TGTGCCAGCAGTTCCTTAGGGACAGGGGTAGAGACCCAGTACTTC. It is translated as CASSSLGTGVETQYF.

The chain recombines TRBV27 with TRBJ2-7, with 11 nucleotides matching TRBD1. The J segment lost 3 bases and the V segment lost 7 bases, leaving 11 bases of the junction unmatched. Germline-derived CDR1 and CDR2 are MNHEY and SMNVEV (reference sequence). The length of the CDR3 is 16 residues. The CDR3 loop is CASISLGTGGHYEQYF. The CDR3 DNA is TGTGCCAGCATTTCCTTAGGGACAGGGGGACACTACGAGCAGTACTTC.

The chain couples TRBV4-1 to TRBJ2-3; TRBD2 agrees at 7 bases. CDR1 MGHRA and CDR2 YSYEKL come from the germline V gene. CDR3 length equals 14 residues. V gave up 3 bases and J gave up 6 bases; unmatched junction bases: 6. This CDR3 is CASSQRELGDTQYF. The CDR3 nucleotides are TGCGCCAGCAGCCAGCGGGAGTTGGGGGATACGCAGTATTTT.

The chain joins TRBV6-1 to TRBJ2-7, with D maybe TRBD1 (5 bases). Germline assignment: CDR1 MNHNS and CDR2 SASEGT. The V end lost 1 base, the J end lost 2 bases, and 9 bases lay between the germline ends. This CDR3 spans 14 amino acids. This chain's CDR3 is CASSEGGFPYEQYF. CDR3 coding DNA: TGTGCCAGCAGTGAAGGGGGCTTCCCCTACGAGCAGTACTTC.

The chain carries TRBV9 and TRBJ2-5; 12 nucleotides align to TRBD2. The CDR3 runs 16 residues. The V gene end was trimmed by 0 bases and the J gene end by 5 bases; junction bases not matched to a gene: 5. The germline gives CDR1 SGDLS, CDR2 YYNGEE. The CDR3 DNA follows: TGTGCCAGCAGCGTAGGAGCTCTAGCGGGAGGGGAGACCCAGTACTTC. It translates to CASSVGALAGGETQYF.

This clone was found once. The V and J genes are TRBV19 and TRBJ2-5; TRBD2 aligns across 10 bases. Losses at the gene ends were 6 bases for V and 0 bases for J; bases not matched to a gene: 7. Germline V lookup: CDR1 LNHDA, CDR2 SQIVND (reference sequence). This CDR3 is built from 16 residues. In DNA form, the CDR3 reads TGTGCCAGTAGCTCCGGACTAGCGGTATACCAAGAGACCCAGTACTTC. Protein: CASSSGLAVYQETQYF. Based on the CDR3 plus reference TRBV19 and TRBJ2-5, the full variable domain is DGGITQSPKYLFRKEGQNVTLSCEQNLNHDAMYWYRQDPGQGLRLIYYSQIVNDFQKGDIAEGYSVSREKKESFPLTVTSAQKNPTAFYLCASSSGLAVYQETQYFGPGTRLLVL.

This chain joins TRBV4-1 and TRBJ1-4; D gene uncertain. The CDR3 loop spans 16 amino acids. With 4 bases removed from V and 3 bases from J, the gap between germline ends came to 15 bases. Per the germline V gene, CDR1 is MGHRA and CDR2 is YSYEKL. The CDR3 loop is CASSLQIQRANEKLFF. In DNA, the CDR3 is TGCGCCAGCAGCCTTCAGATCCAGAGGGCTAATGAAAAACTGTTTTTT.

This clone came up a few times. CDR3 coding DNA: TGTGCCAGCAGCTTAAGAGGGGGGGGGAGAGCGGGAGGATTCCTCTCCTACAATGAGCAGTTCTTC. As protein: CASSLRGGGRAGGFLSYNEQFF. The genes are TRBV7-6 and TRBJ2-1, with 9 nucleotides matching TRBD2. The germline gives CDR1 SGHVS, CDR2 FNYEAQ. This CDR3 spans 22 amino acids. V trimming: 2 bases; J trimming: 0 bases; junction bases outside the gene matches: 20.